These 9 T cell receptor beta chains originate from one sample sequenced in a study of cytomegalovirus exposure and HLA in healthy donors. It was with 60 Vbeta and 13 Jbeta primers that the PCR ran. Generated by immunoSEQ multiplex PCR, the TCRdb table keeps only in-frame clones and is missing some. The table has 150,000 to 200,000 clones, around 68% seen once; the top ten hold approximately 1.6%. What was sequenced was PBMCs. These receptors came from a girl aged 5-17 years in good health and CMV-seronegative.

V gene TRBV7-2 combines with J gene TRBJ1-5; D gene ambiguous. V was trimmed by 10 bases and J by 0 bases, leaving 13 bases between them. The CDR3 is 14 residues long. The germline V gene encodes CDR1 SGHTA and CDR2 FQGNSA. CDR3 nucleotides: TGTGCCAACCTCGCGGCAGATAGCAATCAGCCCCAGCATTTT. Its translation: CANLAADSNQPQHF.

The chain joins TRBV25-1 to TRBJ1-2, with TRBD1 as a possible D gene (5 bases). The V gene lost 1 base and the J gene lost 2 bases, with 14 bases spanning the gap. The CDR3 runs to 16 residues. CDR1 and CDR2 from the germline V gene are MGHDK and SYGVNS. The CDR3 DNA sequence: TGTGCCAGCAGTGAATTCACCAGGGAAACCAACTATGGCTACACCTTC. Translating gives CASSEFTRETNYGYTF.

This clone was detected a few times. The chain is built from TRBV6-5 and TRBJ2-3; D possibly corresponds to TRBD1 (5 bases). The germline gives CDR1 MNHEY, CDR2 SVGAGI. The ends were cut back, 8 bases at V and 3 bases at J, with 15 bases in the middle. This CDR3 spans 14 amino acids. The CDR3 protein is CASYPLGVTDTQYF. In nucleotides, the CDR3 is TGTGCCAGCTACCCCCTAGGGGTTACAGATACGCAGTATTTT.

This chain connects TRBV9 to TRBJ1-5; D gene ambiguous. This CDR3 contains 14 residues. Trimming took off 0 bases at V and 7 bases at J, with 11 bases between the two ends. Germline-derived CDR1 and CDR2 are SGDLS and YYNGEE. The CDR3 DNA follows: TGTGCCAGCAGCGTAGGAGGGAGTGACCAGCCCCAGCATTTT. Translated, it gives CASSVGGSDQPQHF.

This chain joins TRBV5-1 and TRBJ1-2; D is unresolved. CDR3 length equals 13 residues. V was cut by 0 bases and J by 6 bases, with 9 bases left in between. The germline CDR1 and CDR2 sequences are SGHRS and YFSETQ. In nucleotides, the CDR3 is TGCGCCAGCAGCTTGGCCGCCGGGGATGGCTACACCTTC. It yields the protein CASSLAAGDGYTF. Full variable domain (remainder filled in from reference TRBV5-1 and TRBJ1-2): KAGVTQTPRYLIKTRGQQVTLSCSPISGHRSVSWYQQTPGQGLQFLFEYFSETQRNKGNFPGRFSGRQFSNSRSEMNVSTLELGDSALYLCASSLAAGDGYTFGSGTRLTVV.

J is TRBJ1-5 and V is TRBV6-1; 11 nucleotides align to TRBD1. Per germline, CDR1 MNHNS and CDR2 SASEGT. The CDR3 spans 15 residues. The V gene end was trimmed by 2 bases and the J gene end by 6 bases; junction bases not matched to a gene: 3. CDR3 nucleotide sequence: TGTGCCAGCAGTGAACGGGGACAGGGGGTTCAGCCCCAGCATTTT. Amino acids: CASSERGQGVQPQHF.

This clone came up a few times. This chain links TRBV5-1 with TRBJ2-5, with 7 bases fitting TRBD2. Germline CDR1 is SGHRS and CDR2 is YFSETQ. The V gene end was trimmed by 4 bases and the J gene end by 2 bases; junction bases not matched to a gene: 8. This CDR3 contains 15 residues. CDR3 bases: TGCGCCAGCAGCGGGGGAGGGACTTCTCAAGAGACCCAGTACTTC. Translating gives CASSGGGTSQETQYF.

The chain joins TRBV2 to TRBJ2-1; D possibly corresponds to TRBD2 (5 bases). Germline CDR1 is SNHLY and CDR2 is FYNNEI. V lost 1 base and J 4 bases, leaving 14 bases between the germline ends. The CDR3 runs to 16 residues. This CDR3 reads CASSEDGAGGYNEQFF. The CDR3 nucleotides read TGTGCCAGCAGTGAAGATGGTGCCGGAGGATACAATGAGCAGTTCTTC.

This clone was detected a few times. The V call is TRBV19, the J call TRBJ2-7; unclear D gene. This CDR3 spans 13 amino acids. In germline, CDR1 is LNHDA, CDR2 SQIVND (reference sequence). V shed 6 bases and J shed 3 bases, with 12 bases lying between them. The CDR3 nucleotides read TGTGCCAGTAGCTTGAGAGGCTTCTACGAGCAGTACTTC. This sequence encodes CASSLRGFYEQYF.